This TCR beta chain was sequenced for a study of T cell repertoires in cytomegalovirus infection. This CDR3 has 16 amino acids. Germline lookup yields CDR1 ENHRY and CDR2 SYGVKD. Trimming cost V 8 bases and J 0 bases, with 17 bases left between them. In this sample, this clonotype turned up many times. TCRdb analysed the reads with MiXCR anew, one entry per CDR3 protein. The sample yields approximately 500,000 distinct CDR3 sequences, 16% seen once. What was sequenced was CD8+ T cells from PBMCs. The rearrangement uses TRBV10-3 and TRBJ1-3; tentatively, D is TRBD1 (6 bases). The origin of this receptor is a human donor in good health (CMV status not recorded). Some clones in this sample may be carry-over from other donors' samples. In DNA form, the CDR3 reads TGTGCCATCGGGGGGGCAGCCACACTCTCTGGAAACACCATATATTTT. It codes for CAIGGAATLSGNTIYF.